What follows is one TCR beta chain and its context. Which antigen it targets is not known. Per-nucleotide qualities are absent, and no much larger clonotype sits a single base away. The library came from 5' RACE. Instrument on record: Illumina HiSeq 2500. The second PCR ran for roughly 6 to 11 cycles and used a J-beta primer mix along with a sample-barcoded 5' primer. A unique molecular identifier was introduced onto each TCR beta cDNA molecule by a template-switch 5' adaptor carrying 12 random nucleotides. At least 3 million CDR3-containing paired-end reads were obtained from each sample. All of the RNA was converted into first-strand cDNA using the Mint cDNA synthesis kit, with a TRBC-specific oligonucleotide serving as the primer. After uracil-DNA glycosylase treatment, a first 18-cycle PCR used universal primers M1SS and BC2_uni_R on all cDNA. From the authors' description of their analysis: For normalization, 1 million high-quality reads were randomly selected from each sample, with every read carrying a distinct molecular identifier. Reads sharing molecular identifiers were discarded rather than binned into consensus sequences. MiTCR, with a Q25 quality threshold and the strictest error-elimination algorithm, was used for CDR3 identification, clonotype clustering and error correction. A nonparametric unseen species model with Euler transformation was used to estimate lower-bound total TCR beta diversity. The public sequencing data were trimmed at Q25 with fastp and processed into clonotypes with MiXCR by TCRdb, which kept only in-frame beta chains. Identical CDR3 proteins give one entry, which carries the most common genes and DNA. Here the V and J calls rest on TCRdb's processing, not on the authors' analysis. The sample table contains hundreds of thousands of distinct CDR3 sequences; only one count was recorded for 52% of them. The top ten constitute approximately 51% of the sample.

V loses 0 bases at its end and J loses 11 bases; junction bases beyond the gene matches: 10. Its CDR3 holds 15 amino acids, cysteine through phenylalanine. The entry retains the CDR3 DNA only, 45 bases that are in frame from base 1. CDR1 LGHDT and CDR2 YNNKEL are derived from the germline V gene (reference sequence). The donors were around 39 Caucasian individuals from Russia, aged roughly 6 to 100 years, who were systemically healthy. Each donor gave around 9.8 milliliters of peripheral blood, collected into EDTA-treated Vacutainer tubes. Ficoll-Paque density-gradient centrifugation was used to isolate PBMCs, with at least 6.5 million per sample. Trizol reagent was used to extract total RNA from PBMCs, with at least 6 micrograms per sample. The percentages of naive CD45RAhigh/CD27high T cells were determined by flow cytometry on a PBMC aliquot from every donor. This entry comes from a study of blood T cells in healthy people across ages (dated by TCRdb to between 2014 and 2016). About the investigation overall: Template switching captured roughly one uniquely barcoded TCR beta cDNA molecule per two T cells in model experiments. The study measured age-related changes in TCR beta repertoire diversity using deep sequencing normalized with unique cDNA molecular identifiers. Donors were grouped into four age groups: young (average 16 years), middle-aged (over 35), aged (about 59) and long-lived (approximately 82). To avoid experimental bias, donors of different ages were randomly spread across the sequencing lanes. Using the same blood draw, the study looked at two additional independent replicas of 1 million unique cDNA reads for two donors, one aged 18 to 30 and the other aged 80 or older. General conclusions and limits of the study: Because donor CMV infection status was unknown, age-related changes in expanded clonotypes were potentially confounded. Bulk unsorted PBMC profiling prevented conclusive comparison of naive and antigen-experienced compartments. A strong correlation was found between observed TCR beta diversity and the percentage of naive T cells measured by flow cytometry. The long-lived group showed more naive CD4+ T cells, fewer expanded clones and increased TCR diversity than the aged group, suggesting age selection. As age increased, observed TCR beta diversity per million T cells dropped in a roughly linear way, and a significant reduction was already evident by age 40. Estimates of total diversity based on one million sequenced T cells were considered lower bounds and underestimates.

Material for sequencing was blood. The chain uses TRBV3-1 and TRBJ2-1; the central 7 bases match TRBD2. The receptor was isolated from a man aged 55 to 70 in good health. The DNA reads as follows: TGTGCCAGCAGCCAAGAGACCGGAGCGGGGATAAAGCAGTTCTTC. Its protein is CASSQETGAGIKQFF.